The 15 T cell receptor beta chains listed next were all sequenced from one sample in a study of blood T cell repertoires in COVID-19. Clones were sequenced by immunoSEQ multiplex PCR, and TCRdb holds only the in-frame ones, with some missing. The data contain some 150,000 clones, 80% of them singletons. The sample comprised peripheral blood. These receptor sequences come from a man in his sixties with acute or convalescent COVID-19.

This clone was observed a few times. The chain links TRBV7-3 to TRBJ2-2; 7 positions agree with TRBD2. Germline assignment: CDR1 SGHTA and CDR2 FQGTGA. The CDR3 loop spans 14 amino acids. The V segment lost 6 bases and the J segment 6 bases; nucleotides outside the gene matches: 7. CDR3 sequence (DNA): TGTGCCAGCAGACCGACTAGCTGGGCCGGGGAGCTGTTTTTT. Its translation is CASRPTSWAGELFF.

V gene TRBV4-3 combines with J gene TRBJ2-7, with 11 bases lining up with TRBD2. CDR3 length: 17 residues. Trimming took 1 base from V and 2 from J; bases not matched to a gene: 7. Germline loops: CDR1 LGHNA, CDR2 YSLEER. CDR3 DNA sequence: TGCGCCAGCAGCCAAGGGGTGGGACTAGCGGCGGCCTACGAGCAGTACTTC. Amino acid sequence: CASSQGVGLAAAYEQYF.

The genes are TRBV11-2 and TRBJ2-3; 15 positions agree with TRBD2. The CDR3 extends over 15 amino acids. CDR1 is SGHAT, CDR2 FQNNGV, per germline. J was trimmed by 4 bases and V by 5 bases; bases with no gene match: 1. As DNA, the CDR3 is TGTGCCAGCAGCGGGACTAGCGGGAGGTCAGATACGCAGTATTTT. Residues: CASSGTSGRSDTQYF.

This clone was found once. V gene TRBV10-3 combines with J gene TRBJ1-5; 7 nucleotides agree with TRBD1. This CDR3 contains 16 residues. V lost 1 base to trimming and J lost 1 base; unmatched junction nucleotides: 4. Germline loops: CDR1 ENHRY, CDR2 SYGVKD. Here the CDR3 DNA reads TGTGCCATCAGTGAGTTTGTGACAGGGAGCAATCAGCCCCAGCATTTT. The encoded protein is CAISEFVTGSNQPQHF.

V usage is TRBV7-2 and J usage is TRBJ2-2; no firm D call. V lost 5 bases and J lost 8, with 9 bases in between. The germline gives CDR1 SGHTA, CDR2 FQGNSA. CDR3 length equals 12 residues. CDR3 region: CASSPYIGELFF. Here the CDR3 DNA reads TGTGCCAGCAGCCCCTATATAGGGGAGCTGTTTTTT.

This sequence joins TRBV5-1 and TRBJ2-5; possible D gene TRBD1, 5 bases. This CDR3 comprises 14 residues. Trimming stripped 7 bases from V and 5 bases from J, with 18 bases between. CDR1 and CDR2 (germline): SGHRS, YFSETQ. Here the CDR3 reads CASHGGAPQETQYF. CDR3 coding DNA: TGCGCCAGCCATGGTGGGGCCCCCCAGGAGACCCAGTACTTC.

For the CDR3, the DNA is TGTGCCAGCAGCGTAAGGACAGGGTACGAGCAGTACTTC. This sequence encodes CASSVRTGYEQYF. The chain recombines TRBV5-6 with TRBJ2-7; 8 positions agree with TRBD1. Losses at the gene ends were 4 bases for V and 4 bases for J; bases not matched to a gene: 4. Germline V lookup: CDR1 SGHDT, CDR2 YYEEEE. The CDR3 spans 13 residues.

The chain uses TRBV5-8 and TRBJ2-5; D possibly corresponds to TRBD1 (5 bases). This CDR3 spans 15 amino acids. V lost 0 bases and J lost 4, with 13 bases in between. CDR1 is SGHTS, CDR2 YDEGEE, per germline. The CDR3 DNA sequence: TGTGCCAGCAGCTTGGATGGGTTTAGGGGAGAGACCCAGTACTTC. It encodes CASSLDGFRGETQYF.

Written as DNA, the CDR3 is TGTGCCAGTAGTACCCGGGACAGCGGCTATCAGCCCCAGCATTTT. Translating gives CASSTRDSGYQPQHF. The rearrangement joins TRBV19 to TRBJ1-5; 7 bases map to TRBD1. Trimming at V came to 4 bases and at J to 5 bases, leaving 8 bases not matched to a gene. CDR1 is LNHDA, CDR2 SQIVND, per germline (reference sequence). This CDR3 is 15 amino acids long.

The V and J genes are TRBV10-1 and TRBJ2-4; D is possibly TRBD2 (7 bases). The V end lost 5 bases, the J end lost 8 bases, and 16 bases lay between the germline ends. The CDR3 sequence is 14 residues long. CDR1 WNHNN and CDR2 SYGVQD come from the germline V gene (reference sequence). CDR3 nucleotide sequence: TGCGCCAGCAGTCCCCTAGGGAGGGGGTACATTCAGTACTTC. This sequence encodes CASSPLGRGYIQYF.

The rearrangement joins TRBV6-1 to TRBJ1-5; 11 bases fit TRBD1. This CDR3 spans 17 amino acids. The trim removed 4 bases at V and 6 bases at J, leaving 11 bases unmatched. The germline V gene encodes CDR1 MNHNS and CDR2 SASEGT. CDR3 sequence reads: CASSGQDRGRIGQPQHF. The CDR3 DNA reads TGTGCCAGCAGTGGCCAGGACAGGGGGCGAATTGGTCAGCCCCAGCATTTT.

The chain is built from TRBV14 and TRBJ2-7, with 12 bases fitting TRBD2. Germline V gives CDR1 SGHDN, CDR2 FVKESK. V lost 2 bases to trimming and J lost 2 bases; unmatched junction nucleotides: 10. The CDR3 is 18 residues long. In DNA, the CDR3 is TGTGCCAGCAGCCAACTGAACGCGGGACTAGCGGGCCCCTACGAGCAGTACTTC. It yields the protein CASSQLNAGLAGPYEQYF.

This chain joins TRBV7-2 and TRBJ2-4, with D unresolved. Trimming took off 5 bases at V and 4 bases at J, with 18 bases between the two ends. Germline CDR1 and CDR2: SGHTA and FQGNSA. The CDR3 consists of 16 residues. CDR3: CASSPNPQVQKNIQYF. The CDR3 coding sequence is TGTGCCAGCAGCCCCAACCCCCAGGTACAAAAAAACATTCAGTACTTC.

The gene calls are TRBV5-1 and TRBJ2-2; a weak D match, TRBD1 (5 bases). Looked up from germline, CDR1 is SGHRS and CDR2 is YFSETQ. With 6 bases removed from V and 4 bases from J, the gap between germline ends came to 16 bases. CDR3 size: 15 residues. The CDR3 nucleotides are TGCGCCAGCACTCGAGAGGCAGGGCCCACCGGGGAGCTGTTTTTT. This sequence encodes CASTREAGPTGELFF.

This clone was seen only a few times. The chain recombines TRBV7-2 with TRBJ2-1, with TRBD2 identical over 7 bases. J was trimmed by 7 bases and V by 0 bases; bases with no gene match: 3. Germline-derived CDR1 and CDR2 are SGHTA and FQGNSA. This CDR3 contains 14 residues. CDR3 region: CASSLAGGENEQFF. The CDR3 coding sequence is TGTGCCAGCAGCTTAGCGGGAGGGGAGAATGAGCAGTTCTTC.